These 5 T cell receptor beta chains were sequenced from one sample in a study of T cell repertoires in cytomegalovirus infection. TCRdb called the reads again in MiXCR, with one record for every CDR3 protein. The sample holds fewer than 550,000 distinct CDR3 sequences, about 25% seen once. Sequencing was done on a sample of PBMCs. The receptors were sampled from a human donor in good health (CMV status not recorded). Some clones in this sample may be carry-over from other donors' samples.

A few counts support this clonotype. The J gene is TRBJ2-2, the V gene TRBV12-3 or TRBV12-4, with D possibly being TRBD1 (5 bases). The CDR3 spans 15 residues. The V end was cut by 5 bases, the J end by 8 bases, with 18 bases between. CDR3 residues: CASSRKGLGIGELFF. The CDR3 nucleotides read TGTGCCAGCAGTCGAAAGGGGTTGGGTATAGGGGAGCTGTTTTTT.

On this clonotype: This clone may be a read error of a much larger clone one base away. This rearrangement joins TRBV5-6 to TRBJ2-7; tentative D call: TRBD2 (6 bases). Looked up from germline, CDR1 is SGHDT and CDR2 is YYEEEE. This CDR3 has 12 amino acids. Between the trimmed V and J ends, which lost 4 bases and 3 bases, there was a span of 8 bases. The chain's CDR3 is CASSVSGYEQYF. The CDR3 nucleotides read TGTGCCAGCAGCGTTAGCGGCTACGAGCAGTACTTC.

This clonotype turned up a few times. This chain links TRBV6-2 or TRBV6-3 with TRBJ2-7, with D perhaps TRBD1 (6 bases). Germline V gene data show CDR1 as MNHEY and CDR2 as SVGEGT. V lost 8 bases and J 2 bases, leaving 10 bases between the germline ends. The CDR3 totals 12 residues. The CDR3 here is CASSRGPYEQYV. The CDR3 DNA reads as TGTGCCAGCTCCAGGGGTCCCTACGAGCAGTACGTC.

The chain joins TRBV10-3 to TRBJ2-1, with 7 bases lining up with TRBD2. Germline values: CDR1 ENHRY, CDR2 SYGVKD. The CDR3 contains 14 residues. The V segment lost 6 bases and the J segment 4 bases; nucleotides outside the gene matches: 6. The CDR3 DNA follows: TGTGCCATCAGGGGGACTAACCCTTACAATGAGCAGTTCTTC. This sequence encodes CAIRGTNPYNEQFF.

This clonotype was observed a handful of times. The chain couples TRBV20-1 to TRBJ2-2, with D tentatively TRBD2 (6 bases). Germline CDR1 reads DFQATT; CDR2 reads SNEGSKA (reference sequence). V lost 2 bases and J 4 bases, leaving 11 bases between the germline ends. This CDR3 has 14 residues. The CDR3 coding sequence is TGCAGTGCTAGACGGGCGGGAACCACCGGGGAGCTGTTTTTT. It specifies CSARRAGTTGELFF.